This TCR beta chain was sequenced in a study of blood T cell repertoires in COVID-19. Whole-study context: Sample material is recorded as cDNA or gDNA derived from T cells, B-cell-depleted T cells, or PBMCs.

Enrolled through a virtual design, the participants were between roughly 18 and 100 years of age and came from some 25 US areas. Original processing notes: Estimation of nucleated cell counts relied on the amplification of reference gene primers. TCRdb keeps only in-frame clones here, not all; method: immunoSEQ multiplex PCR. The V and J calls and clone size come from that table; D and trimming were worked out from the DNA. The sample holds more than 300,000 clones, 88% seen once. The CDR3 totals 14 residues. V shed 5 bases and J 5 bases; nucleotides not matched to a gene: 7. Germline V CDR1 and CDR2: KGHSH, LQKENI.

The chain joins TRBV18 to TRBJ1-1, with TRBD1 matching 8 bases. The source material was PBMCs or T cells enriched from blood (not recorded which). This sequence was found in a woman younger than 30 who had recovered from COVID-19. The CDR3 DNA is TGTGCCAGCTCAGACCTGACAGGGGATACTGAAGCTTTCTTT. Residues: CASSDLTGDTEAFF.